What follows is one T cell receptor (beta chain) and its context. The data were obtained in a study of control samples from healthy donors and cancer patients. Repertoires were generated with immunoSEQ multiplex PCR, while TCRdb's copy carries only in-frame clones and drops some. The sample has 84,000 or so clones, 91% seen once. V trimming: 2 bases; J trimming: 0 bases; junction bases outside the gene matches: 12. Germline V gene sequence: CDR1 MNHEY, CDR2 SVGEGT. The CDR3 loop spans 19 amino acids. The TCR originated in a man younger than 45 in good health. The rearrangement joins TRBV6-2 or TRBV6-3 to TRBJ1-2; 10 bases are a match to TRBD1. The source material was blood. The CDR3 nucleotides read TGTGCCAGCAGTTACGGTCCGACAGGGGGCATAGGAGCTAACTATGGCTACACCTTC. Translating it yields CASSYGPTGGIGANYGYTF.